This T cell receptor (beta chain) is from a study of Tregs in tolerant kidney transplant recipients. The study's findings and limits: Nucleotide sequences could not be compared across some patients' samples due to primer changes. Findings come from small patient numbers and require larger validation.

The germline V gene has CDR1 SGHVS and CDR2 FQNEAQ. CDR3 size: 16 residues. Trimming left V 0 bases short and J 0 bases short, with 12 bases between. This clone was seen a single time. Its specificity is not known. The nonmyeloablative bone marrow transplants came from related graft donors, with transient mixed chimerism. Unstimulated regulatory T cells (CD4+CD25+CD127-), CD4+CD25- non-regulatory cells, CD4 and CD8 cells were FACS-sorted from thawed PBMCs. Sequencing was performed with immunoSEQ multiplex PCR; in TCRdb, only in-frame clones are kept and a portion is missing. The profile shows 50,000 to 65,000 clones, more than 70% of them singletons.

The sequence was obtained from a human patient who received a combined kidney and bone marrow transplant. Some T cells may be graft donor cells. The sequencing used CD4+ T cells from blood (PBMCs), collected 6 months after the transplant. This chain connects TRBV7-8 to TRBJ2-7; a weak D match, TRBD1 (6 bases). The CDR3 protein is CASSLAGHGISYEQYF. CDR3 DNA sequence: TGTGCCAGCAGCTTAGCGGGACACGGAATCTCCTACGAGCAGTACTTC. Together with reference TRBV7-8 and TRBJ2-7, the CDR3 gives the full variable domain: GAGVSQSPRYKVAKRGQDVALRCDPISGHVSLFWYQQALGQGPEFLTYFQNEAQLDKSGLPSDRFFAERPEGSVSTLKIQRTQQEDSAVYLCASSLAGHGISYEQYFGPGTRLTVT.